This T cell receptor beta chain derives from a study of cytomegalovirus exposure and HLA in healthy donors. About this clone: The antigen is undetermined.

CDR3 length: 14 residues. V lost 4 bases and J lost 6; bases outside the gene matches: 6. CDR1 and CDR2 from the germline V gene are SGHRS and YFSETQ. The PCR employed 60 Vbeta primers together with 13 Jbeta primers. The protocol was immunoSEQ multiplex PCR, while the TCRdb copy is restricted to in-frame clones and leaves out a portion. This repertoire includes around 65,000 clones. Study-wide findings and caveats: Later analysis indicated greater clonal expansion among HLA-associated TCR beta chains than among equally common other chains.

This clonotype originated in a man between 25 and 39 years old in good health and CMV-seropositive. The V gene is TRBV5-1, the J gene TRBJ2-7, with 11 positions matching TRBD1. The source material was PBMCs. DNA for the CDR3: TGCGCCAGCAGCCCCCGGGACAGGGGGGGCGAGCAGTACTTC. Translated: CASSPRDRGGEQYF.